Listed here are 20 T cell receptor beta chains from one sample, sequenced in a study of blood T cell repertoires in COVID-19. The method was immunoSEQ multiplex PCR; TCRdb's version includes in-frame clones alone and lacks a portion of them. There are 150,000 or so clones in the sample; more than 80% occur only once, and roughly 15% lies in the top ten. The sequenced material came from peripheral blood. The source is a woman aged 40 to 50 with acute or convalescent COVID-19.

This chain links TRBV2 with TRBJ1-5; the D is unclear. The CDR3 has 14 residues. Germline CDR1 reads SNHLY; CDR2 reads FYNNEI. Deletions cut 3 bases from V and 5 bases from J, with 11 bases between. The CDR3 region is CASSDLGSDQPQHF. In nucleotides, the CDR3 is TGTGCCAGCAGTGATCTCGGGTCCGATCAGCCCCAGCATTTT.

V usage is TRBV7-3 and J usage is TRBJ2-3; D gene ambiguous. Trimming left V 0 bases short and J 1 base short, with 8 bases between. CDR1 and CDR2 (germline): SGHTA, FQGTGA. CDR3 length equals 15 residues. The CDR3 DNA sequence: TGTGCCAGCAGCTTAACCCCTACCCGCACAGATACGCAGTATTTT. Residues: CASSLTPTRTDTQYF.

In its sample, this clone was seen a few times. The rearrangement uses TRBV5-1 and TRBJ2-7, with 10 bases identical to TRBD1. Trimming cost V 0 bases and J 1 base; bases outside gene matches: 7. CDR1 SGHRS and CDR2 YFSETQ come from the germline V gene. This CDR3 spans 17 amino acids. The CDR3 region is CASSLGPGQGLSYEQYF. In nucleotides, the CDR3 is TGCGCCAGCAGCTTGGGACCGGGACAGGGGTTATCCTACGAGCAGTACTTC.

This rearrangement joins TRBV6-5 to TRBJ1-1, with D possibly matching TRBD1 (5 bases). Trimming pared 6 bases from V and 0 bases from J, leaving 14 bases between. The CDR3 contains 15 residues. Per the germline V gene, CDR1 is MNHEY and CDR2 is SVGAGI. CDR3 in amino acids: CASRYGQGMNTEAFF. CDR3 nucleotide sequence: TGTGCCAGCAGATATGGGCAGGGCATGAACACTGAAGCTTTCTTT.

The J gene is TRBJ1-1, the V gene TRBV6-5; possible D gene TRBD1, 6 bases. This CDR3 region has 12 residues. The ends were cut back, 6 bases at V and 3 bases at J, with 8 bases in the middle. Germline V CDR1 and CDR2: MNHEY, SVGAGI. The CDR3 DNA is TGTGCCAGCAGCGCAGGGGACACTGAAGCTTTCTTT. Protein: CASSAGDTEAFF.

The chain uses TRBV9 and TRBJ2-1, with 10 bases that match TRBD2. Per germline, CDR1 SGDLS and CDR2 YYNGEE. Germline trimming cut 0 bases from V and 7 bases from J; bases unmatched to any gene: 13. The CDR3 extends over 18 amino acids. CDR3 amino acids: CASSVEPLAGDDGNEQFF. Written as DNA, the CDR3 is TGTGCCAGCAGCGTAGAGCCGCTAGCGGGGGACGACGGGAATGAGCAGTTCTTC.

This clone appeared once. The V call is TRBV4-1, the J call TRBJ2-7; perhaps TRBD1 as D (5 bases). The CDR3 runs to 14 residues. Germline assignment: CDR1 MGHRA and CDR2 YSYEKL. V lost 3 bases to trimming and J lost 2 bases, with 11 bases between them. This chain's CDR3 is CASSQAVGPYEQYF. The DNA of the CDR3 is TGCGCCAGCAGCCAGGCAGTGGGGCCCTACGAGCAGTACTTC.

The chain couples TRBV6-1 to TRBJ1-5; the D is unclear. Looked up from germline, CDR1 is MNHNS and CDR2 is SASEGT. The CDR3 has 18 residues. The V and J ends lost 1 base and 5 bases respectively, with 21 bases between them. CDR3 bases: TGTGCCAGCAGTGAAGTTGGGAGGGTTTTCCTTTCTGATCAGCCCCAGCATTTT. It encodes CASSEVGRVFLSDQPQHF.

This chain connects TRBV27 to TRBJ2-1; D perhaps matches TRBD1 (5 bases). V lost 0 bases and J 3 bases, leaving 12 bases between the germline ends. This CDR3 comprises 16 residues. Germline V gene sequence: CDR1 MNHEY, CDR2 SMNVEV (reference sequence). The CDR3 region is CASSLSPIRDYNEQFF. In DNA form, the CDR3 reads TGTGCCAGCAGTTTATCCCCCATCAGGGACTACAATGAGCAGTTCTTC.

The V gene is TRBV30, the J gene TRBJ1-1; D remains unclear. This CDR3 contains 12 residues. From germline, CDR1 is GTSNPN and CDR2 SVGIG (reference sequence). Trimming removed 0 bases at V and 5 bases at J, with 7 bases between. The CDR3 protein is CAWSVEDTEAFF. For the CDR3, the DNA is TGTGCCTGGAGTGTAGAGGATACTGAAGCTTTCTTT.

The V and J genes are TRBV10-3 and TRBJ2-1; D remains ambiguous. With 4 bases removed from V and 9 bases from J, the gap between germline ends came to 13 bases. The germline CDR1 and CDR2 sequences are ENHRY and SYGVKD. The CDR3 sequence is 13 residues long. In nucleotides, the CDR3 is TGTGCCATCAGTGCATATGAGCCCACTGAGCAGTTCTTC. This encodes CAISAYEPTEQFF.

The chain couples TRBV3-1 (or the pseudogene TRBV3-2) to TRBJ1-5, with D maybe TRBD1 (6 bases). The CDR3 runs 16 residues. The germline V gene encodes CDR1 LGHDT and CDR2 YNNKEL (reference sequence). Trimming removed 5 bases at V and 6 bases at J, with 20 bases between. Here the CDR3 reads CASSLGVFGGAQPQHF. The CDR3 bases are TGTGCCAGCAGCTTAGGGGTTTTCGGGGGGGCTCAGCCCCAGCATTTT.

This chain links TRBV19 with TRBJ1-2; D perhaps matches TRBD1 (6 bases). Trimming shortened V by 5 bases and J by 8 bases, and 15 bases separated the two germline ends. Germline V CDR1 and CDR2: LNHDA, SQIVND (reference sequence). This CDR3 is built from 13 residues. CDR3 sequence (DNA): TGTGCCAGTAGTCCAAGACAGGAGCAAGGCTACACCTTC. Translating gives CASSPRQEQGYTF.

J is TRBJ2-3 and V is TRBV18; 7 bases align to TRBD1. V lost 4 bases to trimming and J lost 2 bases; unmatched junction nucleotides: 3. Germline assignment: CDR1 KGHSH and CDR2 LQKENI. The CDR3 consists of 14 residues. The CDR3 DNA reads as TGTGCCAGCTCACTCGGACAGGACACAGATACGCAGTATTTT. The encoded protein is CASSLGQDTDTQYF.

The rearrangement joins TRBV4-2 to TRBJ1-5; perhaps TRBD1 as D (5 bases). Looked up from germline, CDR1 is LGHNA and CDR2 is YNFKEQ. The CDR3 is 14 amino acids. V lost 5 bases, J lost 6 bases, and 14 bases lay in between. The CDR3 is CASSSDDRVQPQHF. The CDR3 DNA reads as TGTGCCAGCAGCTCGGACGACAGAGTTCAGCCCCAGCATTTT.

The J gene is TRBJ1-2, the V gene TRBV6-6; 7 bases fit TRBD1. V was clipped by 4 bases and J by 3 bases; unmatched bases: 8. The CDR3 has 15 amino acids. CDR1 is MNHNY, CDR2 SVGAGI, per germline (reference sequence). CDR3 DNA: TGTGCCAGCAGTTTCCCGAGTACAGGGGACTATGGCTACACCTTC. Encoded protein: CASSFPSTGDYGYTF.

The chain uses TRBV3-1 (or the pseudogene TRBV3-2) and TRBJ1-1, with D perhaps TRBD1 (6 bases). Germline values: CDR1 LGHDT, CDR2 YNNKEL (reference sequence). The CDR3 spans 18 residues. V shed 1 base and J shed 0 bases, with 18 bases lying between them. For the CDR3, the DNA is TGTGCCAGCAGCCAAGTTTTCGGGGGGCGGGGCATGAACACTGAAGCTTTCTTT. Encoded protein: CASSQVFGGRGMNTEAFF.

The sample holds one count of this clone. The CDR3 is CASSRSPYSGANVLTF. In DNA form, the CDR3 reads TGTGCCAGTAGTAGAAGCCCGTACTCTGGGGCCAACGTCCTGACTTTC. The chain couples TRBV19 to TRBJ2-6; D gene ambiguous. Germline loops: CDR1 LNHDA, CDR2 SQIVND (reference sequence). The CDR3 covers 16 residues. V lost 4 bases, J lost 0 bases, and 10 bases lay in between. Complete variable domain (other parts from reference TRBV19 and TRBJ2-6): DGGITQSPKYLFRKEGQNVTLSCEQNLNHDAMYWYRQDPGQGLRLIYYSQIVNDFQKGDIAEGYSVSREKKESFPLTVTSAQKNPTAFYLCASSRSPYSGANVLTFGAGSRLTVL.

CDR3 in DNA: TGTGCCAGCAGTCTCACAGGGGCCCTTAGCAATCAGCCCCAGCATTTT. It yields the protein CASSLTGALSNQPQHF. The chain couples TRBV28 to TRBJ1-5, with 7 bases identical to TRBD1. Germline CDR1 is MDHEN and CDR2 is SYDVKM. The CDR3 loop spans 16 amino acids. Germline trimming cut 5 bases from V and 0 bases from J; bases unmatched to any gene: 7.

The chain recombines TRBV10-3 with TRBJ2-7; D unclear. Germline-derived CDR1 and CDR2 are ENHRY and SYGVKD. V shed 6 bases and J shed 3 bases, with 12 bases lying between them. This CDR3 is built from 13 residues. The CDR3 loop is CAISPRGNYEQYF. The CDR3 region has the DNA TGTGCCATCAGCCCCCGCGGCAACTACGAGCAGTACTTC.